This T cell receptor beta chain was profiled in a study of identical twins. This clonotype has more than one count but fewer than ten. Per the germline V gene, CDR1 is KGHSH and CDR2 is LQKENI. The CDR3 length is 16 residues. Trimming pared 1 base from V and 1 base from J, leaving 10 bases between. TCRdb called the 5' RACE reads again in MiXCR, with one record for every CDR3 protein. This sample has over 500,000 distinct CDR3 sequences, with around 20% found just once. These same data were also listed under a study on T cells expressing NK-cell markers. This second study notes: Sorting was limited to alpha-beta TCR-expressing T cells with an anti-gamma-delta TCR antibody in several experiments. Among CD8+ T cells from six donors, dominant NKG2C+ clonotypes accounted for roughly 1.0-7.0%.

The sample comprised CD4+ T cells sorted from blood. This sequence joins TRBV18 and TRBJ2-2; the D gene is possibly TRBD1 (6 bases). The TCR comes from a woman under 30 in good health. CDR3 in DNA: TGTGCCAGCTCACCACGGACAGAATTGAACACCGGGGAGCTGTTTTTT. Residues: CASSPRTELNTGELFF.